Shown below are 24 T cell receptor beta chains from a single sample sequenced in a study of T cell changes during pregnancy in multiple sclerosis. This table comes from immunoSEQ multiplex PCR, and its TCRdb copy is limited to in-frame clones, with some not included. The table includes roughly 40,000 clones, around 90% detected once. Sequencing used CD4+ T cells from peripheral blood mononuclear cells, obtained after pregnancy. These receptors were obtained from a female donor with multiple sclerosis, enrolled in a pregnancy study.

The rearrangement joins TRBV4-3 to TRBJ2-7; TRBD1 is a possible D gene (6 bases). The CDR3 length is 15 residues. Deletions cut 0 bases from V and 3 bases from J, with 12 bases between. Per germline, CDR1 LGHNA and CDR2 YSLEER. For the CDR3, the DNA is TGCGCCAGCAGCCAAGACCGAGGGGGTTACTACGAGCAGTACTTC. This translates into CASSQDRGGYYEQYF.

The V and J genes are TRBV2 and TRBJ1-1; a possible D gene is TRBD1 (5 bases). The CDR3 covers 13 residues. V gave up 2 bases and J gave up 1 base, with 5 bases separating them. From germline, CDR1 is SNHLY and CDR2 FYNNEI. The CDR3 DNA reads as TGTGCCAGCAGTGAACAGGGGAACACTGAAGCTTTCTTT. As protein: CASSEQGNTEAFF. Drawing the rest from reference TRBV2 and TRBJ1-1, the complete variable domain is EPEVTQTPSHQVTQMGQEVILRCVPISNHLYFYWYRQILGQKVEFLVSFYNNEISEKSEIFDDQFSVERPDGSNFTLKIRSTKLEDSAMYFCASSEQGNTEAFFGQGTRLTVV.

The gene calls are TRBV9 and TRBJ1-1, with 8 bases fitting TRBD1. The J segment lost 11 bases and the V segment lost 4 bases, leaving 13 bases of the junction unmatched. The CDR3 spans 14 residues. CDR1 and CDR2 from the germline V gene are SGDLS and YYNGEE. CDR3 bases: TGTGCCAGCAGCCCCGGACAGGGAGGCTTTGGGGCTTTCTTT. Protein: CASSPGQGGFGAFF.

J is TRBJ2-3 and V is TRBV7-2; D unresolved. Germline CDR1 SGHTA, CDR2 FQGNSA. The CDR3 length is 16 residues. V was clipped by 1 base and J by 0 bases, with 11 bases between them. CDR3 sequence (DNA): TGTGCCAGCAGCTTAGGGTCGCAAACTAGCACAGATACGCAGTATTTT. Amino acid sequence: CASSLGSQTSTDTQYF.

The chain recombines TRBV15 with TRBJ1-6, with TRBD1 as a possible D gene (6 bases). Trimming removed 1 base at V and 9 bases at J, with 19 bases between. This CDR3 spans 17 amino acids. The germline gives CDR1 LNHNV, CDR2 YYDKDF (reference sequence). The CDR3 loop is CATSRGGSQGRGSPLHF. The CDR3 nucleotides read TGTGCCACCAGCAGAGGGGGGTCACAGGGTAGGGGTTCACCCCTCCACTTT.

J is TRBJ2-5 and V is TRBV6-1; maybe TRBD1 (6 bases). Trimming took 7 bases from V and 2 from J, leaving 11 bases between them. Germline CDR1 and CDR2: MNHNS and SASEGT. CDR3 length equals 13 residues. This CDR3 reads CASTLTGQETQYF. CDR3 coding DNA: TGTGCCAGCACCTTGACAGGTCAAGAGACCCAGTACTTC.

V usage is TRBV29-1 and J usage is TRBJ1-4, with D maybe TRBD1 (5 bases). V lost 5 bases and J 8 bases, leaving 15 bases between the germline ends. Per germline, CDR1 SQVTM and CDR2 ANQGSEA. This CDR3 has 13 amino acids. DNA for the CDR3: TGCAGCGTTCAAAGGGGTCAGGCGGAAAAACTGTTTTTT. Residues: CSVQRGQAEKLFF.

The V gene is TRBV11-2, the J gene TRBJ1-2, with unresolved D. The CDR3 runs 12 residues. The V end lost 4 bases, the J end lost 3 bases, and 6 bases lay between the germline ends. CDR1 is SGHAT, CDR2 FQNNGV, per germline. The CDR3 region has the DNA TGTGCCAGCAGCTCCGGGGACTATGGCTACACCTTC. Residues: CASSSGDYGYTF.

The gene calls are TRBV10-2 and TRBJ2-2; 8 nucleotides agree with TRBD1. The CDR3 length is 16 residues. Per germline, CDR1 WSHSY and CDR2 SAAADI. J was trimmed by 4 bases and V by 2 bases; bases with no gene match: 6. The CDR3 bases are TGCGCCAGCAGTGAGCCTACAGGGGGAAGCACCGGGGAGCTGTTTTTT. Its protein is CASSEPTGGSTGELFF.

The V and J genes are TRBV5-1 and TRBJ1-1; D is ambiguous. In germline, CDR1 is SGHRS, CDR2 YFSETQ. The CDR3 loop spans 14 amino acids. Trimming pared 0 bases from V and 4 bases from J, leaving 10 bases between. CDR3 region: CASSLEQAGTEAFF. In nucleotides, the CDR3 is TGCGCCAGCAGCTTGGAGCAGGCAGGCACTGAAGCTTTCTTT.

V and J are TRBV12-5 and TRBJ2-5, with TRBD2 as a possible D gene (6 bases). The germline V gene has CDR1 LGHNT and CDR2 FRNRAP. The CDR3 sequence is 15 residues long. Trimming took off 1 base at V and 2 bases at J, with 11 bases between the two ends. CDR3 in DNA: TGTGCTAGTGGTTTGGGCGGGGAACCTCAAGAGACCCAGTACTTC. This gives the protein CASGLGGEPQETQYF.

The chain carries TRBV30 and TRBJ1-6, with D maybe TRBD1 (6 bases). Germline CDR1 GTSNPN, CDR2 SVGIG (reference sequence). The ends were cut back, 5 bases at V and 10 bases at J, with 18 bases in the middle. The CDR3 extends over 14 amino acids. The CDR3 loop reads CAWGPRDGQSPLHF. The CDR3 DNA follows: TGTGCCTGGGGCCCCCGGGACGGACAGTCACCCCTCCACTTT.

This clone is a singleton in its sample. The chain has TRBV4-3 and TRBJ2-7; 8 positions match TRBD2. Trimming removed 1 base from V and 0 bases from J; junction bases left unmatched: 5. The CDR3 covers 16 residues. In germline, CDR1 is LGHNA, CDR2 YSLEER. CDR3 in DNA: TGCGCCAGCAGCCAAGTAGCGGGGTCTCCCTCCTACGAGCAGTACTTC. The encoded protein is CASSQVAGSPSYEQYF.

This clone has a single count. The V call is TRBV28, the J call TRBJ1-1, with TRBD1 as a possible D gene (5 bases). This CDR3 is built from 12 residues. V gave up 7 bases and J gave up 8 bases, with 14 bases separating them. Germline V CDR1 and CDR2: MDHEN, SYDVKM. The CDR3 DNA reads TGTGCCAGCACCACCATGGGGGGGGAAGCTTTCTTT. It yields the protein CASTTMGGEAFF.

The rearrangement uses TRBV18 and TRBJ2-7, with 12 bases matching TRBD1. The CDR3 runs to 15 residues. J gave up 7 bases and V 0 bases, and 4 bases lay outside the gene matches. Germline CDR1 KGHSH, CDR2 LQKENI. The DNA of the CDR3 is TGTGCCAGCTCACCACCGGGACAGGGGGCAGGGGAGCAGTACTTC. Its translation is CASSPPGQGAGEQYF.

V gene TRBV18 combines with J gene TRBJ2-2, with 8 bases matching TRBD1. The V gene's germline CDR1 is KGHSH and CDR2 LQKENI. The CDR3 is 16 amino acids. V lost 3 bases to trimming and J lost 7 bases; unmatched junction nucleotides: 10. The CDR3 DNA is TGTGCCAGCTCACCCCCTGGACAGGGATTCGGCGGGGAGCTGTTTTTT. It encodes CASSPPGQGFGGELFF.

The rearrangement uses TRBV7-2 and TRBJ1-2, with 7 bases matching TRBD1. The V segment lost 9 bases and the J segment 4 bases; nucleotides outside the gene matches: 5. Germline V gene sequence: CDR1 SGHTA, CDR2 FQGNSA. The CDR3 contains 12 residues. This CDR3 is CASSTGPYGYTF. The CDR3 region has the DNA TGTGCCAGTTCGACAGGGCCCTATGGCTACACCTTC.

Written as DNA, the CDR3 is TGTGCCAGCAGTTTCATTGATCGGAGGAACACTGAAGCTTTCTTT. Translating it yields CASSFIDRRNTEAFF. V and J are TRBV28 and TRBJ1-1; D unclear. The V end was cut by 3 bases, the J end by 1 base, with 12 bases between. The V gene's germline CDR1 is MDHEN and CDR2 SYDVKM. The CDR3 runs to 15 residues.

The V and J genes are TRBV4-1 and TRBJ1-4; possibly TRBD1 for D (5 bases). Deletions cut 2 bases from V and 7 bases from J, with 8 bases between. CDR3 length: 13 amino acids. Germline lookup yields CDR1 MGHRA and CDR2 YSYEKL. CDR3 sequence (DNA): TGCGCCAGCAGCCAAAGGGGTCGTGAAAAACTGTTTTTT. Translated, it gives CASSQRGREKLFF.

V and J are TRBV15 and TRBJ1-1; TRBD1 matches at 7 bases. The CDR3 covers 14 residues. The V and J ends lost 0 bases and 5 bases, in that order; junction bases with no gene match: 3. Germline CDR1 and CDR2: LNHNV and YYDKDF (reference sequence). CDR3: CATSRDRGQTEAFF. The DNA for the CDR3 is TGTGCCACCAGCAGAGATAGGGGGCAGACTGAAGCTTTCTTT.

This chain links TRBV9 with TRBJ1-2; 8 bases line up with TRBD1. Germline loops: CDR1 SGDLS, CDR2 YYNGEE. V lost 1 base, J lost 5 bases, and 7 bases stayed unmatched. This CDR3 comprises 15 residues. CDR3 nucleotides: TGTGCCAGCAGCGTAACGGGGACAGGCGGGTATGGCTACACCTTC. This translates into CASSVTGTGGYGYTF.

This clone qualifies as medium-sized. The V gene is TRBV19, the J gene TRBJ1-5; D is unclear. V was shortened by 3 bases and J by 0 bases, with 15 bases between the two germline ends. The germline V gene has CDR1 LNHDA and CDR2 SQIVND (reference sequence). This CDR3 is built from 17 residues. CDR3 in DNA: TGTGCCAGTAGTATGCCGCCCACACAGTATAGCAATCAGCCCCAGCATTTT. This gives the protein CASSMPPTQYSNQPQHF.

V gene TRBV5-5 combines with J gene TRBJ1-3, with D possibly TRBD1 on 6 matching bases. This CDR3 is built from 16 residues. Deletions cut 4 bases from V and 0 bases from J, with 14 bases between. Germline V gives CDR1 SGHKS, CDR2 YYEKEE (reference sequence). The CDR3 sequence is CASSIGQPRSGNTIYF. DNA of the CDR3: TGTGCCAGCAGCATCGGACAGCCTCGCTCTGGAAACACCATATATTTT.

The chain uses TRBV28 and TRBJ2-3; TRBD2 matches at 9 bases. V dropped 8 bases and J dropped 3; count of bases not matched to a gene: 9. Germline V gives CDR1 MDHEN, CDR2 SYDVKM. The CDR3 loop spans 15 amino acids. CDR3 sequence reads: CASGLSAGGTDTQYF. CDR3 sequence (DNA): TGTGCCAGCGGGTTATCGGCGGGGGGGACAGATACGCAGTATTTT.